This T cell receptor (beta chain) was documented in a study of T cell repertoires in cytomegalovirus infection. TCRdb fed the reads into MiXCR, producing one record per CDR3 protein. Here the sample spans over 250,000 distinct CDR3 sequences, roughly 26% being singletons. This clonotype was observed at least ten times. Sequenced input: PBMCs. This TCR was sampled from a human donor in good health (CMV status not recorded). Some clones in this sample may be carry-over from other donors' samples.

CDR3 region: CASSSRQDLTSPLHF. For the CDR3, the DNA is TGTGCCAGCAGCTCCCGACAGGACCTCACTTCACCCCTCCACTTT. The gene calls are TRBV7-8 and TRBJ1-6, with a weak D call TRBD1 (6 bases). The germline V gene encodes CDR1 SGHVS and CDR2 FQNEAQ. Trimming cost V 4 bases and J 9 bases, with 16 bases left between them. The CDR3 has 15 amino acids. The full variable domain, rest sourced from reference TRBV7-8 and TRBJ1-6, is GAGVSQSPRYKVAKRGQDVALRCDPISGHVSLFWYQQALGQGPEFLTYFQNEAQLDKSGLPSDRFFAERPEGSVSTLKIQRTQQEDSAVYLCASSSRQDLTSPLHFGNGTRLTVT.